This T cell receptor beta chain was captured by sequencing in a study of cytomegalovirus exposure and HLA in healthy donors. As for the study in general: Membership in the Caucasian-associated ancestry cluster was found for around 81% of 350 to 450 genotyped donors.

The CDR3 runs to 16 residues. Germline CDR1 reads SGHDT; CDR2 reads YYEEEE. V lost 5 bases, J lost 6 bases, and 21 bases lay in between. About this clone: The antigen is undetermined.

Points from the study as a whole: The HLA-A and HLA-B alleles of most subjects were reportedly predicted accurately from TCR beta sequences. Per a later analysis, fewer than 20,000 TCR beta sequences showed association with HLA alleles at 0.05 false discovery rate.

PCR amplification relied on 60 Vbeta primers (plus 13 Jbeta primers). Method: immunoSEQ multiplex PCR; TCRdb's copy keeps in-frame clones and lacks some. The table shows 150,000 to 200,000 clones, with roughly 82% occurring only once. This TCR was recovered from a girl aged 10 to 17 in good health and CMV-seropositive. The V gene is TRBV5-6, the J gene TRBJ2-1; D is possibly TRBD1 (7 bases). What was sequenced was PBMCs. CDR3 sequence (DNA): TGTGCCAGCAGACCCTCAGGCAGGGGGGCGAGCAATGAGCAGTTCTTC. Amino acid sequence: CASRPSGRGASNEQFF.